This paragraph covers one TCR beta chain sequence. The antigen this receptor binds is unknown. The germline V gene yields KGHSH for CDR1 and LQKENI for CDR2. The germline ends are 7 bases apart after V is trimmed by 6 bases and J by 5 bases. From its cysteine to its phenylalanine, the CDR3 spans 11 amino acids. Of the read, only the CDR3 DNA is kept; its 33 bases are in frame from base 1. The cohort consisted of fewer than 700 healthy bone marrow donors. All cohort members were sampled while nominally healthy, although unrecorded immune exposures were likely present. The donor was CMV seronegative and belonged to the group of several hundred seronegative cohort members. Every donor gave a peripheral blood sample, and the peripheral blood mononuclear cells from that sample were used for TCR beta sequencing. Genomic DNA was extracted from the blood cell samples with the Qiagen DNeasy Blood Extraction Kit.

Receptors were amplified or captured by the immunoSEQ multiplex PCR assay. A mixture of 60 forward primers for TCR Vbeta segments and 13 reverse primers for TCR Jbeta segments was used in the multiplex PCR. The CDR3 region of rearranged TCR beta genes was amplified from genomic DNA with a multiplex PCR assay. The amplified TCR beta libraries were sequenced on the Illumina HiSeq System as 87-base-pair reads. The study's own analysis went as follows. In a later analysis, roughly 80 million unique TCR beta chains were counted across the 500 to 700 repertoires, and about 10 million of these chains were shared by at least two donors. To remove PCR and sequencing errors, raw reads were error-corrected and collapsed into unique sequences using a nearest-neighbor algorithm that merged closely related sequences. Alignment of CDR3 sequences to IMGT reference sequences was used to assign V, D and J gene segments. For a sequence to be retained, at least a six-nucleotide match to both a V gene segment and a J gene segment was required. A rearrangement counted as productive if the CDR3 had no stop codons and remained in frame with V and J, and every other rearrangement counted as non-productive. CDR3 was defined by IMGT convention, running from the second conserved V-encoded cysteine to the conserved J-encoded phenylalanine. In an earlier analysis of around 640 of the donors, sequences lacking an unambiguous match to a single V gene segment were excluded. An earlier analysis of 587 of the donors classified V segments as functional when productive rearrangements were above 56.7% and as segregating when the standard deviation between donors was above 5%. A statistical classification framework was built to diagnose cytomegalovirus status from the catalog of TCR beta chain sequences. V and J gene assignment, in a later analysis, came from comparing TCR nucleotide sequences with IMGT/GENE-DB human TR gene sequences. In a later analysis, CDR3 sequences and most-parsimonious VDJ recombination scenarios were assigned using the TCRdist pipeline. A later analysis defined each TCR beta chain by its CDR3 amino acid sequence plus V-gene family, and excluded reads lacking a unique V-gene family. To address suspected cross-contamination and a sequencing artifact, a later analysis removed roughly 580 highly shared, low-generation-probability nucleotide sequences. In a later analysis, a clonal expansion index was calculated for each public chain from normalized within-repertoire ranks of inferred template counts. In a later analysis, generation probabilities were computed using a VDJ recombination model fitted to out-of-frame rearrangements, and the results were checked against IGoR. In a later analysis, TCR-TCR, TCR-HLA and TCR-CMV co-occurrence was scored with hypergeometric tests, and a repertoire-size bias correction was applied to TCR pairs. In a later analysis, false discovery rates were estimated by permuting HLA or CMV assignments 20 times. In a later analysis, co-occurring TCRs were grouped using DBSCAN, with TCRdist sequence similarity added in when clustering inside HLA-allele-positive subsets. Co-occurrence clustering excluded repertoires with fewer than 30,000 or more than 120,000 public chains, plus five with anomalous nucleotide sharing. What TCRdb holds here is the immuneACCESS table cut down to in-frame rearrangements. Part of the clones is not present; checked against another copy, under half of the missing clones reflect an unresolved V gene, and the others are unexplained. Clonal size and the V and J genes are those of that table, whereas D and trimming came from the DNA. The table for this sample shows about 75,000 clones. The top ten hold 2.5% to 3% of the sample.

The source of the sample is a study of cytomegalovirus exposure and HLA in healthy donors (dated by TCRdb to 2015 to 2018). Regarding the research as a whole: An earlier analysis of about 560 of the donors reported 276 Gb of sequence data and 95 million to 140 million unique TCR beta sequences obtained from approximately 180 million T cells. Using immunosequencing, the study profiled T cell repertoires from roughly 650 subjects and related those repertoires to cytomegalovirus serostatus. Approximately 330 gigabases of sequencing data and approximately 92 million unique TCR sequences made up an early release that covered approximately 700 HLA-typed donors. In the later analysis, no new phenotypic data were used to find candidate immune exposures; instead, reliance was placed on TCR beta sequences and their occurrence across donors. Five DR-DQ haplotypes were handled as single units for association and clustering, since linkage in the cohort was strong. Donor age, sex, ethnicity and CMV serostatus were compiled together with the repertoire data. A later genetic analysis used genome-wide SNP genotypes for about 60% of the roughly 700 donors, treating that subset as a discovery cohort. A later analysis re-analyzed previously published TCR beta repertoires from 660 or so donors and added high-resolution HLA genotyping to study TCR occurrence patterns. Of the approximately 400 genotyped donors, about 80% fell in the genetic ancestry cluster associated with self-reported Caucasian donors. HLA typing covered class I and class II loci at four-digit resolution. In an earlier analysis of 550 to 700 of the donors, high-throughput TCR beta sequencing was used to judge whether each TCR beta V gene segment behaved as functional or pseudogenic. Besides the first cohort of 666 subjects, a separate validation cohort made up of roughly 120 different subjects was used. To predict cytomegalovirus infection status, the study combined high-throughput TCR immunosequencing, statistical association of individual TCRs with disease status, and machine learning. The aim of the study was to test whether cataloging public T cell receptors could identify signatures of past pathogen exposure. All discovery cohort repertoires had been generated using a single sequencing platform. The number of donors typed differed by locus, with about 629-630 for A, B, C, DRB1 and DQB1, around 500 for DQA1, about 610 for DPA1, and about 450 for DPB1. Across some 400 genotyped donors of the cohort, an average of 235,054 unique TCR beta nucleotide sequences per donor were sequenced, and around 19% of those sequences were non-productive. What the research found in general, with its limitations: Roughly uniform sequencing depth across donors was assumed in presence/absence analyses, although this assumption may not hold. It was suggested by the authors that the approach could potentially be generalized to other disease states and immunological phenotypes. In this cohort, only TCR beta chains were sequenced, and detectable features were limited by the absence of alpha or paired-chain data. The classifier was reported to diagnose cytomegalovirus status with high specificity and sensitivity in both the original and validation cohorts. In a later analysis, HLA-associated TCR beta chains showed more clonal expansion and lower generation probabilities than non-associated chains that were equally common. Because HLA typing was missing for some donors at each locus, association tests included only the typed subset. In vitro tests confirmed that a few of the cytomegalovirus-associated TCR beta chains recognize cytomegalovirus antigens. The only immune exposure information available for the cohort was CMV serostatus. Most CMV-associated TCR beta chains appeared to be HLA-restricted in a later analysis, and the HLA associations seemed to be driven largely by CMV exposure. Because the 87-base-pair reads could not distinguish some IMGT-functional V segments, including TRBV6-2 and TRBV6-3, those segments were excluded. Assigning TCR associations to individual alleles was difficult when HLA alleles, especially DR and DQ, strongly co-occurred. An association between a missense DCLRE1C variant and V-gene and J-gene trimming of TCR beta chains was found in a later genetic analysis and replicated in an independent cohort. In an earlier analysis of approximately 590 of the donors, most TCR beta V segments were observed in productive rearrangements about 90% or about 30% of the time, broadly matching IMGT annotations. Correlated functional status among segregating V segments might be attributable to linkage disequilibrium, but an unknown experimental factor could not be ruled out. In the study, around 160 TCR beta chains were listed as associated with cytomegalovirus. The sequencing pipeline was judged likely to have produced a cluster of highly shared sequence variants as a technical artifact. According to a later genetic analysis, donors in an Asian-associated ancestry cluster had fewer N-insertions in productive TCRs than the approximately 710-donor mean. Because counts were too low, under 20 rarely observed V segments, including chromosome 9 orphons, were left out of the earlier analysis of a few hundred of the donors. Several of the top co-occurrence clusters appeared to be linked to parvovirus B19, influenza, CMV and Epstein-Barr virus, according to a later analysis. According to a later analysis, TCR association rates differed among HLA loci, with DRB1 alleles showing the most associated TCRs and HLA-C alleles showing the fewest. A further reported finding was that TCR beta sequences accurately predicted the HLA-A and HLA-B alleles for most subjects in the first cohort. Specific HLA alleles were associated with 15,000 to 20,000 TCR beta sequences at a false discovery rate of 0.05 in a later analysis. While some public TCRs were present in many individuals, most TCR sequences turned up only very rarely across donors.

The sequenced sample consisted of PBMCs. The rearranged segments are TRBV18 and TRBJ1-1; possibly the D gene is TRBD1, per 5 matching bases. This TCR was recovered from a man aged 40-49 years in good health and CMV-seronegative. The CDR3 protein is CASSTETEAFF. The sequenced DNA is TGTGCCAGCTCGACAGAGACTGAAGCTTTCTTT.